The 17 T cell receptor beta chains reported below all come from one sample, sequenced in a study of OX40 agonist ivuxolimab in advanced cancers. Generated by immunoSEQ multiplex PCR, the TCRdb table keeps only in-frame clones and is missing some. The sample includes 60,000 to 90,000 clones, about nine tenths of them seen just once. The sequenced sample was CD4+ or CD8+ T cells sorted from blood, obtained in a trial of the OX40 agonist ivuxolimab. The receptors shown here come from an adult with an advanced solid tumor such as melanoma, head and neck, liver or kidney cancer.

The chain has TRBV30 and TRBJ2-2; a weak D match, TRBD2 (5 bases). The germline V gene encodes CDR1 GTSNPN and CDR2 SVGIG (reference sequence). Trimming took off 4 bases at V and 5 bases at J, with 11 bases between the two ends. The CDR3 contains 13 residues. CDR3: CAWKISGTGELFF. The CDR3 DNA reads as TGTGCCTGGAAGATATCGGGGACCGGGGAGCTGTTTTTT.

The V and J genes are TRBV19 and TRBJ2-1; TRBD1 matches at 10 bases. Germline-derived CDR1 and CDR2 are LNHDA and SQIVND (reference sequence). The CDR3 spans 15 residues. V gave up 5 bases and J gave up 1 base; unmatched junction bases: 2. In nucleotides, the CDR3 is TGTGCCAGTAGTGGGGGACAGGGGTCCTACAATGAGCAGTTCTTC. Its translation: CASSGGQGSYNEQFF.

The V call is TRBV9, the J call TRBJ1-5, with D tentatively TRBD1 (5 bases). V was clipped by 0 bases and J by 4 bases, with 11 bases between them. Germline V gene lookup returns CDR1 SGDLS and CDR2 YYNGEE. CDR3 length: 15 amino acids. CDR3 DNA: TGTGCCAGCAGCGTAGACGCAAGGGGTAATCAGCCCCAGCATTTT. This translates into CASSVDARGNQPQHF.

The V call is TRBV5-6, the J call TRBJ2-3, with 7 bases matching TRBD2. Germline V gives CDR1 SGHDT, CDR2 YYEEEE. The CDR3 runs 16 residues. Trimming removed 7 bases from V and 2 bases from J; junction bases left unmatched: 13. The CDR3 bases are TGTGCCAGCTTGGGGGTGCGGGACTATTCCACAGATACGCAGTATTTT. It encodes CASLGVRDYSTDTQYF.

The CDR3 DNA is TGTGCCAGTAGTACGGCAGGACTTAATGAAAAACTGTTTTTT. Its protein product is CASSTAGLNEKLFF. This chain uses TRBV19 with TRBJ1-4; D is undetermined. This CDR3 contains 14 residues. V was shortened by 4 bases and J by 4 bases, with 10 bases between the two germline ends. The germline CDR1 and CDR2 sequences are LNHDA and SQIVND (reference sequence).

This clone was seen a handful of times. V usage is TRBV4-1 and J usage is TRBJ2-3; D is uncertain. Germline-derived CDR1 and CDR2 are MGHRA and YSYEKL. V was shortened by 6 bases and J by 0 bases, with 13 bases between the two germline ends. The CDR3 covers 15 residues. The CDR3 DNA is TGCGCCAGCAGATGGGGTTTCGGAAGCACAGATACGCAGTATTTT. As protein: CASRWGFGSTDTQYF.

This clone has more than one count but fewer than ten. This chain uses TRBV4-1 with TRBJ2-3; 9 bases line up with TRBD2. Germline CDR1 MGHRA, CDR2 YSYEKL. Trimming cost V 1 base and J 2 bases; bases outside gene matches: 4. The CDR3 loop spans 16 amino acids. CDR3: CASSQAERGATDTQYF. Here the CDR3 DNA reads TGCGCCAGCAGCCAAGCAGAGCGGGGGGCCACAGATACGCAGTATTTT.

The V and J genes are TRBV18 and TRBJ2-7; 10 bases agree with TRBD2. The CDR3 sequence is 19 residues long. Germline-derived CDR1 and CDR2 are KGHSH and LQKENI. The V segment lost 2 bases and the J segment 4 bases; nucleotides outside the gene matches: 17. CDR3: CASSPSGAASGSVLYEQYF. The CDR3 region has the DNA TGTGCCAGCTCACCATCCGGGGCGGCTAGCGGGAGTGTTTTGTACGAGCAGTACTTC.

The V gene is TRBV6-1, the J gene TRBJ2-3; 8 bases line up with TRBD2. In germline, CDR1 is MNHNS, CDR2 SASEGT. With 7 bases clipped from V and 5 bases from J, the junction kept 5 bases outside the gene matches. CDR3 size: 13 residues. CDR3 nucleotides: TGTGCCAGCACGGTAGCGGGGCGAGATACGCAGTATTTT. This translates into CASTVAGRDTQYF.

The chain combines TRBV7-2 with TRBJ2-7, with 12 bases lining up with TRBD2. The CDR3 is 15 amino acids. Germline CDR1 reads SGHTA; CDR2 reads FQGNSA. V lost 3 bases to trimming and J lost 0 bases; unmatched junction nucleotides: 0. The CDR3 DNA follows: TGTGCCAGCAGCTTGACTAGCGGGAGCTCCTACGAGCAGTACTTC. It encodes CASSLTSGSSYEQYF.

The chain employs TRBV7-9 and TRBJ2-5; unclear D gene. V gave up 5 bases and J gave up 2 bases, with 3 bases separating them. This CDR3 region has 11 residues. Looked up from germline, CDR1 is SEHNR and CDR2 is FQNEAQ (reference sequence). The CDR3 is CASSVQETQYF. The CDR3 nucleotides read TGTGCCAGCAGCGTACAAGAGACCCAGTACTTC.

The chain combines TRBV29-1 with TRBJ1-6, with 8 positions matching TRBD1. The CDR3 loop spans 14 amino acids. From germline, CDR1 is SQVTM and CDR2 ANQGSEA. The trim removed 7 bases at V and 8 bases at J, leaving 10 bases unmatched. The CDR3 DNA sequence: TGCAGCGCCCGACAGGGGACAGGAGATTCACCCCTCCACTTT. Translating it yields CSARQGTGDSPLHF. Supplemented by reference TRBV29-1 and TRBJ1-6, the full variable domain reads SAVISQKPSRDICQRGTSLTIQCQVDSQVTMMFWYRQQPGQSLTLIATANQGSEATYESGFVIDKFPISRPNLTFSTLTVSNMSPEDSSIYLCSARQGTGDSPLHFGNGTRLTVT.

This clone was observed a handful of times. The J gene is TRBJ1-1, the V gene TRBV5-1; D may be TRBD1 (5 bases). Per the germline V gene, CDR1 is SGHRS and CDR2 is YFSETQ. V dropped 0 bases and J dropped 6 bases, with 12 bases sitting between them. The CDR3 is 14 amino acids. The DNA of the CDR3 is TGCGCCAGCAGCTTGGGAGCGGGGCGCTCTGAAGCTTTCTTT. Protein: CASSLGAGRSEAFF.

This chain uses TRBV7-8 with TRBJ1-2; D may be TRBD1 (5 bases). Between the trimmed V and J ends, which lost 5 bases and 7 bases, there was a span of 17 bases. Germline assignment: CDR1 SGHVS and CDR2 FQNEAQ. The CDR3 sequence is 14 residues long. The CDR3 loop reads CASSPRAGASGYTF. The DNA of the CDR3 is TGTGCCAGCAGCCCTAGGGCCGGGGCTAGTGGCTACACCTTC.

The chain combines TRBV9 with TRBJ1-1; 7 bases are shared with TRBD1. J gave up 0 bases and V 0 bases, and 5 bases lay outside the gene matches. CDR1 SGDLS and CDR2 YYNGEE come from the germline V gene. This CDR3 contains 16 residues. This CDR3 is CASSVAPTGMNTEAFF. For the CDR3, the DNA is TGTGCCAGCAGCGTAGCCCCGACAGGGATGAACACTGAAGCTTTCTTT. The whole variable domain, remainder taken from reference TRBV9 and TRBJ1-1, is DSGVTQTPKHLITATGQRVTLRCSPRSGDLSVYWYQQSLDQGLQFLIQYYNGEERAKGNILERFSAQQFPDLHSELNLSSLELGDSALYFCASSVAPTGMNTEAFFGQGTRLTVV.

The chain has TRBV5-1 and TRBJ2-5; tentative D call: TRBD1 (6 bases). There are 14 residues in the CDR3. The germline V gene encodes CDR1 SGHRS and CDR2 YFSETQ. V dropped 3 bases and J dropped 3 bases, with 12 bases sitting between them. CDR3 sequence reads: CASSSGTTKETQYF. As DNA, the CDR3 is TGCGCCAGCAGCTCCGGGACAACTAAAGAGACCCAGTACTTC.

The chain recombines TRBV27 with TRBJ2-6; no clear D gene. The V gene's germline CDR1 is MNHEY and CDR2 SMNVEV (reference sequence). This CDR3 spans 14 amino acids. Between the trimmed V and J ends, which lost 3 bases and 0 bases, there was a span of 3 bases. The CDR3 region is CASSFSSGANVLTF. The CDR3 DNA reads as TGTGCCAGCAGTTTCTCCTCTGGGGCCAACGTCCTGACTTTC.